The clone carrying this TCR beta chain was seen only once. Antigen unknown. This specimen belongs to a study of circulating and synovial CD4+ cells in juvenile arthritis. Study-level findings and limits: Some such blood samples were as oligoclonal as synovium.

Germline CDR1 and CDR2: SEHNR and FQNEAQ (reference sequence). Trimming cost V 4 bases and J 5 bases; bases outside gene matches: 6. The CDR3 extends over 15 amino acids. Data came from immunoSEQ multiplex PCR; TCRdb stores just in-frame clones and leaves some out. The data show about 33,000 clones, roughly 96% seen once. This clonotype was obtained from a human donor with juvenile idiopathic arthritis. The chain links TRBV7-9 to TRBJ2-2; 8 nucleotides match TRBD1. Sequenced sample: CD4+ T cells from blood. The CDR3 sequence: CASSWRTGKTGELFF. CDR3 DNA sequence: TGTGCCAGCAGCTGGCGGACAGGGAAAACCGGGGAGCTGTTTTTT.